These 21 T cell receptor beta chains were sequenced from one sample in a study of CD8+ T cells in alopecia areata. Extracted RNA was reverse transcribed, and the resulting cDNA served as sequencing template. This table comes from immunoSEQ multiplex PCR, and its TCRdb copy is limited to in-frame clones, with some not included. Here the sample spans fewer than 150,000 clones, approximately 58% being singletons. The material was CD4+ T cells sorted from blood, obtained at week 0. These TCRs come from a human donor with alopecia areata.

This sequence joins TRBV6-6 and TRBJ2-5; D is uncertain. The closer fit of TRBJ2-7 to the DNA end suggests the J call may be wrong. Germline V gene sequence: CDR1 MNHNY, CDR2 SVGAGI (reference sequence). This CDR3 is 14 amino acids long. In DNA, the CDR3 is TGTGCCAGCAGTTACTCTGGTGACTCCTACGAGCAGTACTTC. Its translation: CASSYSGDSYEQYF.

The V and J genes are TRBV15 and TRBJ2-7; TRBD2 is a possible D gene (6 bases). CDR1 LNHNV and CDR2 YYDKDF come from the germline V gene (reference sequence). Trimming pared 5 bases from V and 0 bases from J, leaving 14 bases between. The CDR3 sequence is 15 residues long. The CDR3 coding sequence is TGTGCCACCAGCCGCGGAGGGATCAGCTCCTACGAGCAGTACTTC. Protein sequence: CATSRGGISSYEQYF.

CDR3 in DNA: TGTGCCAGCAGTTTATTTAGGACTAGCGGGGGCAATGAGCAGTTCTTC. Amino acid sequence: CASSLFRTSGGNEQFF. V usage is TRBV28 and J usage is TRBJ2-1; 13 bases map to TRBD2. The germline gives CDR1 MDHEN, CDR2 SYDVKM. The CDR3 totals 16 residues. Trimming took 1 base from V and 6 from J; bases not matched to a gene: 3.

This clone came up a few times. V and J are TRBV7-2 and TRBJ2-5; D may be TRBD1 (6 bases). The CDR3 is made up of 13 amino acids. CDR1 SGHTA and CDR2 FQGNSA come from the germline V gene. Between the trimmed V and J ends, which lost 6 bases and 0 bases, there was a span of 8 bases. CDR3 loop: CASSGTYQETQYF. The CDR3 DNA follows: TGTGCCAGCAGTGGGACATACCAAGAGACCCAGTACTTC.

This chain uses TRBV7-2 with TRBJ2-7; D not resolved. From germline, CDR1 is SGHTA and CDR2 FQGNSA. Trimming shortened V by 1 base and J by 3 bases, and 10 bases separated the two germline ends. This CDR3 is built from 14 residues. CDR3 region: CASSLVSTHYEQYF. For the CDR3, the DNA is TGTGCCAGCAGCTTAGTCTCGACTCACTACGAGCAGTACTTC.

The J gene is TRBJ1-5, the V gene TRBV7-9; D call uncertain. There are 15 residues in the CDR3. The ends were cut back, 5 bases at V and 3 bases at J, with 14 bases in the middle. From germline, CDR1 is SEHNR and CDR2 FQNEAQ (reference sequence). CDR3 sequence (DNA): TGTGCCAGCAGCCCCCGGGGTGGGGACAATCAGCCCCAGCATTTT. Its protein product is CASSPRGGDNQPQHF.

J is TRBJ2-2 and V is TRBV7-2; the D gene is possibly TRBD1 (6 bases). CDR1 is SGHTA, CDR2 FQGNSA, per germline. V dropped 8 bases and J dropped 4 bases, with 20 bases sitting between them. This CDR3 comprises 16 residues. As DNA, the CDR3 is TGTGCCAGCCGGGGCAGGGGAGATCCTGTCACCGGGGAGCTGTTTTTT. This translates into CASRGRGDPVTGELFF.

The chain carries TRBV13 and TRBJ2-5; D ambiguous. Germline-derived CDR1 and CDR2 are PRHDT and FYEKMQ (reference sequence). The CDR3 loop spans 13 amino acids. The V and J ends lost 3 bases and 4 bases respectively, with 9 bases between them. Here the CDR3 DNA reads TGTGCCAGCAGCTTGGGGTCGACAGAGACCCAGTACTTC. Translating gives CASSLGSTETQYF. Variable domain in full (rest from reference TRBV13 and TRBJ2-5): AAGVIQSPRHLIKEKRETATLKCYPIPRHDTVYWYQQGPGQDPQFLISFYEKMQSDKGSIPDRFSAQQFSDYHSELNMSSLELGDSALYFCASSLGSTETQYFGPGTRLLVL.

The chain couples TRBV28 to TRBJ1-2; D not certain. The CDR3 length is 12 residues. V was clipped by 7 bases and J by 4 bases, with 10 bases between them. The germline gives CDR1 MDHEN, CDR2 SYDVKM. CDR3 sequence (DNA): TGTGCCAGCAAGCCGGGTGGCTATGGCTACACCTTC. It specifies CASKPGGYGYTF.

This chain joins TRBV30 and TRBJ2-4, with D tentatively TRBD1 (5 bases). Germline values: CDR1 GTSNPN, CDR2 SVGIG (reference sequence). V lost 0 bases and J lost 8, with 11 bases in between. CDR3 size: 13 residues. As DNA, the CDR3 is TGTGCCTGGAGTGTGAAGGGGATGGACATTCAGTACTTC. Translating gives CAWSVKGMDIQYF.

The chain combines TRBV28 with TRBJ1-4; D is unresolved. V dropped 7 bases and J dropped 4 bases, with 16 bases sitting between them. Germline CDR1 reads MDHEN; CDR2 reads SYDVKM. This CDR3 contains 15 residues. This CDR3 reads CASNLAAGNNEKLFF. The CDR3 DNA is TGTGCCAGCAATCTTGCGGCAGGCAATAATGAAAAACTGTTTTTT.

This clone appeared a few times. This chain connects TRBV7-2 to TRBJ2-7; perhaps TRBD1 as D (6 bases). V lost 6 bases to trimming and J lost 7 bases, with 19 bases between them. The germline V gene encodes CDR1 SGHTA and CDR2 FQGNSA. This CDR3 spans 14 amino acids. Here the CDR3 DNA reads TGTGCCAGCAGGAAAAGCGCAGGGGCGGAAGAGCAGTACTTC. Amino acids: CASRKSAGAEEQYF.

Concerning this clone: The junction does not match germline at one end; this may be a read error. V and J are TRBV6-6 and TRBJ1-2; D ambiguous. CDR3 size: 11 residues. CDR1 and CDR2 from the germline V gene are MNHNY and SVGAGI (reference sequence). The CDR3: CTSNSEGGYTF. The CDR3 DNA reads TGTACCAGCAACTCGGAGGGCGGCTACACCTTC.

This clone appeared once. The V gene is TRBV5-1, the J gene TRBJ2-1, with TRBD1 matching 8 bases. From germline, CDR1 is SGHRS and CDR2 YFSETQ. J was trimmed by 6 bases and V by 4 bases; bases with no gene match: 9. The CDR3 is 15 amino acids. CDR3 region: CASSASGGSVNEQFF. The DNA of the CDR3 is TGCGCCAGCAGCGCGTCAGGGGGCAGCGTCAATGAGCAGTTCTTC.

The genes are TRBV14 and TRBJ1-1; the match to TRBD1 covers 7 bases. From germline, CDR1 is SGHDN and CDR2 FVKESK. The CDR3 has 15 residues. Trimming at V came to 2 bases and at J to 4 bases, leaving 7 bases not matched to a gene. The CDR3 here is CASSQRGPLGTEAFF. DNA of the CDR3: TGTGCCAGCAGCCAAAGGGGGCCCTTGGGCACTGAAGCTTTCTTT.

The chain recombines TRBV7-9 with TRBJ2-7; 11 positions match TRBD2. CDR3 length: 15 residues. With V trimmed by 8 bases and J by 0 bases, 6 bases remained unmatched. In germline, CDR1 is SEHNR, CDR2 FQNEAQ (reference sequence). The CDR3 reads CASGGTSGPSYEQYF. In nucleotides, the CDR3 is TGTGCCAGCGGCGGGACTAGCGGACCCTCCTACGAGCAGTACTTC.

This chain joins TRBV28 and TRBJ2-7; TRBD1 agrees at 10 bases. There are 16 residues in the CDR3. With V trimmed by 5 bases and J by 4 bases, 11 bases remained unmatched. CDR1 is MDHEN and CDR2 is SYDVKM in the germline V gene. The CDR3 sequence is CASSLTGGLLHYEQYF. CDR3 in DNA: TGTGCCAGCAGTCTGACAGGGGGCCTGTTACATTACGAGCAGTACTTC.

This clone was recorded a few times. The chain employs TRBV29-1 and TRBJ1-1; D is possibly TRBD1 (5 bases). V shed 3 bases and J shed 11 bases, with 16 bases lying between them. The CDR3 loop spans 12 amino acids. The germline CDR1 and CDR2 sequences are SQVTM and ANQGSEA. The CDR3 DNA follows: TGCAGCGTTGAGGAGTCAGAGGGGACGGCTTTCTTT. Its protein product is CSVEESEGTAFF.

The chain carries TRBV19 and TRBJ2-1, with D perhaps matching TRBD2 (5 bases). The CDR3 runs to 16 residues. Germline CDR1 reads LNHDA; CDR2 reads SQIVND (reference sequence). V dropped 5 bases and J dropped 0 bases, with 14 bases sitting between them. The CDR3 reads CASSRLEGHSYNEQFF. The CDR3 region has the DNA TGTGCCAGTAGTCGATTAGAGGGCCACTCCTACAATGAGCAGTTCTTC.

This clone was picked up one time. The chain couples TRBV5-6 to TRBJ2-3, with 7 bases that match TRBD1. V was clipped by 2 bases and J by 14 bases; unmatched bases: 8. The CDR3 runs 12 residues. Germline CDR1 reads SGHDT; CDR2 reads YYEEEE. CDR3 loop: CASSFRTGPGYF. The DNA of the CDR3 is TGTGCCAGCAGCTTCCGGACAGGCCCGGGGTATTTT.

This clone appeared once. CDR3 sequence (DNA): TGTGCCAGCAGTGCATTGATCGGGATAGCCAAAAACATTCAGTACTTC. The encoded protein is CASSALIGIAKNIQYF. V and J are TRBV2 and TRBJ2-4, with a weak D call TRBD2 (5 bases). V lost 4 bases to trimming and J lost 0 bases, with 13 bases between them. This CDR3 has 16 amino acids. CDR1 is SNHLY and CDR2 is FYNNEI in the germline V gene. The complete variable domain, with remaining parts taken from reference TRBV2 and TRBJ2-4, reads EPEVTQTPSHQVTQMGQEVILRCVPISNHLYFYWYRQILGQKVEFLVSFYNNEISEKSEIFDDQFSVERPDGSNFTLKIRSTKLEDSAMYFCASSALIGIAKNIQYFGAGTRLSVL.